Presented here are 24 T cell receptor beta chains from one specimen sequenced in a study of blood T cell repertoires in COVID-19. The repertoire was sequenced with immunoSEQ multiplex PCR; TCRdb's copy has only in-frame clones and lacks some. The sample records some 140,000 clones, about 80% being singletons. The sample was peripheral blood. All receptors derive from a man in his 60s with acute or convalescent COVID-19.

This clone was picked up a small number of times. The chain joins TRBV4-1 to TRBJ2-5; D might be TRBD1 (5 bases). Trimming cost V 1 base and J 2 bases, with 11 bases left between them. This CDR3 spans 15 amino acids. CDR1 MGHRA and CDR2 YSYEKL come from the germline V gene. CDR3 region: CASSQGQPGQETQYF. CDR3 bases: TGCGCCAGCAGCCAAGGTCAACCAGGGCAAGAGACCCAGTACTTC.

The gene calls are TRBV7-2 and TRBJ1-3; D possibly corresponds to TRBD1 (5 bases). CDR1 and CDR2 (germline): SGHTA, FQGNSA. The CDR3 sequence is 14 residues long. V shed 0 bases and J shed 3 bases, with 6 bases lying between them. This CDR3 reads CASSLAGVGNTIYF. The CDR3 region has the DNA TGTGCCAGCAGCTTAGCAGGGGTTGGAAACACCATATATTTT.

Here the CDR3 reads CASSSSGTSGRGSFEQYF. For the CDR3, the DNA is TGTGCCAGCAGCTCCTCCGGGACTAGCGGGAGAGGTAGTTTCGAGCAGTACTTC. V usage is TRBV11-2 and J usage is TRBJ2-7; the match to TRBD2 covers 14 bases. This CDR3 spans 18 amino acids. Per the germline V gene, CDR1 is SGHAT and CDR2 is FQNNGV. Trimming at V came to 4 bases and at J to 6 bases, leaving 14 bases not matched to a gene.

The CDR3 nucleotides read TGTGCCAGCAGTTTACTCCCGGGATCGGCAACAGATACGCAGTATTTT. Translated, it gives CASSLLPGSATDTQYF. The V call is TRBV27, the J call TRBJ2-3, with D possibly TRBD2 on 5 matching bases. Trimming left V 2 bases short and J 3 bases short, with 15 bases between. The CDR3 runs 16 residues. CDR1 MNHEY and CDR2 SMNVEV come from the germline V gene (reference sequence).

V is TRBV5-6 and J is TRBJ2-7; 14 nucleotides align to TRBD2. Trimming took 1 base from V and 0 from J; bases not matched to a gene: 3. The CDR3 runs 17 residues. CDR1 is SGHDT, CDR2 YYEEEE, per germline. The CDR3 coding sequence is TGTGCCAGCAGCTTGAGGGGGACTAGCGGGAGCTCCTACGAGCAGTACTTC. This translates into CASSLRGTSGSSYEQYF.

This chain uses TRBV5-1 with TRBJ2-5; 12 bases line up with TRBD2. The V gene end was trimmed by 4 bases and the J gene end by 5 bases; junction bases not matched to a gene: 6. Germline lookup yields CDR1 SGHRS and CDR2 YFSETQ. CDR3 length: 15 residues. This chain's CDR3 is CASSPTSGSLETQYF. The CDR3 DNA follows: TGCGCCAGCAGCCCGACTAGCGGGAGCCTGGAGACCCAGTACTTC.

The rearrangement links TRBV5-1 to TRBJ2-2; 8 bases are a match to TRBD1. This CDR3 comprises 15 residues. Germline assignment: CDR1 SGHRS and CDR2 YFSETQ. V shed 4 bases, J shed 3 bases, and the junction held 5 bases outside the gene matches. CDR3 protein: CASSPGTGYTGELFF. In nucleotides, the CDR3 is TGCGCCAGCAGCCCAGGGACAGGTTACACCGGGGAGCTGTTTTTT.

The gene calls are TRBV5-4 and TRBJ1-5; 7 bases match TRBD1. The CDR3 loop spans 15 amino acids. CDR1 and CDR2 from the germline V gene are SGHNT and YYREEE (reference sequence). V shed 4 bases, J shed 1 base, and the junction held 5 bases outside the gene matches. CDR3 loop: CASSIQGISNQPQHF. The CDR3 DNA reads TGTGCCAGCAGCATACAGGGGATCAGCAATCAGCCCCAGCATTTT.

Only a few counts were recorded for this clone. The CDR3 loop reads CAHRQGGMNTEAFF. CDR3 in DNA: TGTGCCCACCGACAGGGCGGGATGAACACTGAAGCTTTCTTT. The V and J genes are TRBV30 and TRBJ1-1; 7 nucleotides match TRBD1. From germline, CDR1 is GTSNPN and CDR2 SVGIG (reference sequence). The V gene end was trimmed by 8 bases and the J gene end by 0 bases; junction bases not matched to a gene: 9. This CDR3 contains 14 residues.

This chain links TRBV5-1 with TRBJ2-2; 8 bases fit TRBD1. J gave up 3 bases and V 4 bases, and 5 bases lay outside the gene matches. This CDR3 has 15 amino acids. CDR1 is SGHRS, CDR2 YFSETQ, per germline. CDR3 in DNA: TGCGCCAGCAGCACCCAGGGGGCCGACACCGGGGAGCTGTTTTTT. Amino acid sequence: CASSTQGADTGELFF.

This clone was found once. The chain couples TRBV10-3 to TRBJ1-2, with 7 bases that match TRBD1. After removal of 0 bases from V and 8 bases from J, the junction contained 6 bases not matched to a gene. The CDR3 covers 14 residues. From germline, CDR1 is ENHRY and CDR2 SYGVKD. The CDR3 nucleotides read TGTGCCATCAGTGAGTCGAAGGGGGCGGGCGGCTACACCTTC. As protein: CAISESKGAGGYTF.

V gene TRBV5-1 combines with J gene TRBJ2-1; 10 bases align to TRBD2. The ends lost 6 bases at V and 2 bases at J; junction bases unmatched: 5. This CDR3 is built from 15 residues. Germline V gene sequence: CDR1 SGHRS, CDR2 YFSETQ. CDR3 nucleotides: TGCGCCAGCACGGTAGCGGGAGGAACCTACAATGAGCAGTTCTTC. Protein: CASTVAGGTYNEQFF.

The chain combines TRBV28 with TRBJ2-5, with 12 bases identical to TRBD2. This CDR3 spans 16 amino acids. V gave up 5 bases and J gave up 3 bases; unmatched junction bases: 7. Germline V gene sequence: CDR1 MDHEN, CDR2 SYDVKM. The CDR3 spells CASSPLGLAGEETQYF. CDR3 nucleotides: TGTGCCAGCAGTCCCTTGGGACTAGCGGGTGAAGAGACCCAGTACTTC.

The chain combines TRBV28 with TRBJ2-7, with D perhaps matching TRBD2 (6 bases). V was pared by 8 bases and J by 3 bases, with 14 bases between. Per germline, CDR1 MDHEN and CDR2 SYDVKM. This CDR3 comprises 13 residues. In DNA form, the CDR3 reads TGTGCCAGCGGCGGGATTTGGGGCTACGAGCAGTACTTC. Protein: CASGGIWGYEQYF.

This clone was counted between two and nine times. V and J are TRBV7-3 and TRBJ2-3; TRBD2 aligns across 13 bases. Trimming removed 1 base from V and 6 bases from J; junction bases left unmatched: 4. From germline, CDR1 is SGHTA and CDR2 FQGTGA. The CDR3 totals 16 residues. In nucleotides, the CDR3 is TGTGCCAGCAGCTTAAGGGGACTAGCGGGAACTGATACGCAGTATTTT. It translates to CASSLRGLAGTDTQYF.

This sequence joins TRBV5-1 and TRBJ1-2; TRBD1 matches at 7 bases. Trimming took 2 bases from V and 8 from J; bases not matched to a gene: 12. In germline, CDR1 is SGHRS, CDR2 YFSETQ. The CDR3 loop spans 15 amino acids. The CDR3 DNA reads TGCGCCAGCAGCTTCACAGGGGATCCGGGGGTAGGCTACACCTTC. Residues: CASSFTGDPGVGYTF.

This rearrangement joins TRBV3-1 (or the pseudogene TRBV3-2) to TRBJ2-7, with D hard to call. V was shortened by 1 base and J by 1 base, with 8 bases between the two germline ends. This CDR3 contains 14 residues. Germline V gene data show CDR1 as LGHDT and CDR2 as YNNKEL (reference sequence). CDR3: CASSQVSGSYEQYF. In DNA form, the CDR3 reads TGTGCCAGCAGCCAAGTGTCCGGGTCCTACGAGCAGTACTTC.

This clone was recorded only once. The rearrangement uses TRBV28 and TRBJ1-3; D is perhaps TRBD1 (6 bases). Trimming left V 8 bases short and J 4 bases short, with 6 bases between. This CDR3 is 11 amino acids long. Germline V gene lookup returns CDR1 MDHEN and CDR2 SYDVKM. CDR3 nucleotides: TGTGCCAGCGACAGGGGAAACACCATATATTTT. Translated, it gives CASDRGNTIYF. The variable domain in full, with the rest retrieved from reference TRBV28 and TRBJ1-3, is DVKVTQSSRYLVKRTGEKVFLECVQDMDHENMFWYRQDPGLGLRLIYFSYDVKMKEKGDIPEGYSVSREKKERFSLILESASTNQTSMYLCASDRGNTIYFGEGSWLTVV.

This chain joins TRBV7-2 and TRBJ2-1, with TRBD2 identical over 10 bases. Germline trimming cut 4 bases from V and 0 bases from J; bases unmatched to any gene: 9. The CDR3 covers 18 residues. Germline lookup yields CDR1 SGHTA and CDR2 FQGNSA. This CDR3 reads CASSSRTSGIRSYNEQFF. As DNA, the CDR3 is TGTGCCAGCAGCTCCAGGACTAGCGGCATCCGCTCCTACAATGAGCAGTTCTTC.

In nucleotides, the CDR3 is TGCGCCAGCAGCCAAGGACAGGTGGCGTATGGCTACACCTTC. It is translated as CASSQGQVAYGYTF. This sequence joins TRBV4-3 and TRBJ1-2; D is possibly TRBD1 (6 bases). V dropped 1 base and J dropped 5 bases, with 11 bases sitting between them. Germline V gives CDR1 LGHNA, CDR2 YSLEER. This CDR3 spans 14 amino acids.

The J gene is TRBJ2-1, the V gene TRBV28, with 8 bases lining up with TRBD2. Germline CDR1 is MDHEN and CDR2 is SYDVKM. The V and J ends lost 5 bases and 10 bases, in that order; junction bases with no gene match: 13. The CDR3 consists of 15 residues. CDR3 sequence (DNA): TGTGCCAGCAGTCCCCCGGGACTAGATTTGAGGGAGCAGTTCTTC. Residues: CASSPPGLDLREQFF. The full variable domain, in which reference TRBV28 and TRBJ2-1 provide the parts outside the CDR3, is DVKVTQSSRYLVKRTGEKVFLECVQDMDHENMFWYRQDPGLGLRLIYFSYDVKMKEKGDIPEGYSVSREKKERFSLILESASTNQTSMYLCASSPPGLDLREQFFGPGTRLTVL.

Turning to this clone: This sample also contains other DNA sequences that code for the same CDR3. This chain connects TRBV27 to TRBJ2-7, with a tentative D call TRBD1 (5 bases). The CDR3 contains 14 residues. Germline V gene data show CDR1 as MNHEY and CDR2 as SMNVEV (reference sequence). Deletions cut 0 bases from V and 2 bases from J, with 8 bases between. The CDR3 DNA reads as TGTGCCAGCAGTTTATCAACAGGCCCCTACGAGCAGTACTTC. Its protein is CASSLSTGPYEQYF.

The CDR3 DNA is TGTGCCAGCAGCACCACAGGGAATCAGCCCCAGCATTTT. Translating gives CASSTTGNQPQHF. V is TRBV28 and J is TRBJ1-5; D might be TRBD1 (6 bases). The CDR3 is made up of 13 amino acids. V was clipped by 6 bases and J by 4 bases, with 10 bases between them. The germline CDR1 and CDR2 sequences are MDHEN and SYDVKM.

The chain couples TRBV3-1 (or the pseudogene TRBV3-2) to TRBJ2-1; 7 positions agree with TRBD2. V trimming: 5 bases; J trimming: 5 bases; junction bases outside the gene matches: 3. CDR1 is LGHDT, CDR2 YNNKEL, per germline (reference sequence). The CDR3 sequence is 13 residues long. The CDR3 loop is CASSGGSNNEQFF. The DNA for the CDR3 is TGTGCCAGCAGCGGCGGGAGTAACAATGAGCAGTTCTTC.